These T cell receptor beta chains were read from a single sample in a study of T cells in Graves' hyperthyroidism and ophthalmopathy. TCRdb redid the calling of the multiplex PCR reads with MiXCR, one entry per CDR3 protein. Here the sample spans around 520,000 distinct CDR3 sequences, around 22% being singletons. Input material: blood. Every receptor here comes from a woman in her twenties or thirties with Graves' ophthalmopathy. The CDR3 runs from the conserved cysteine through the conserved F or W.

TRBV6-1	CATQARGSNQPQHF
TRBV5-5	CASSFATGKTEAFF
TRBV12-3/TRBV12-4	CASSFLTSGGDTQYF
TRBV7-9	CASSLDALGGYTF
TRBV20-1	CSARTGRANTEAFF
TRBV11-2	CASSLVGGDYEQYF
TRBV7-9	CASSERTGGNTEAFF
TRBV2	CASSDRGTSGHEQYF
TRBV7-2	CASSQLQGPYGYTF
TRBV20-1	CSASYPIGNTEAFF
TRBV25-1	CASSAGRVLLYNEQFF
TRBV28	CASSLYKGGIAQETQYF
TRBV11-2	CASSPSRGENTGELFF
TRBV7-8	CASSRQYHTEAFF
TRBV29-1	CSVEDQGGADTQYF
TRBV6-1	CASSASRQGVEQYF
TRBV3-1	CASSRGVRGDEQYF
TRBV6-5	CASSYSDPTGYEQYF
TRBV28	CASSSYRADYGYTF
TRBV2	CARPHTGVVMNTEAFF
TRBV6-2/TRBV6-3	CASTYNFGQGGYEQYF
TRBV6-1	CASSADGQGPYEQYF
TRBV3-1	CASSQDGAGNSNQPQHF
TRBV12-3/TRBV12-4	CASSSSPRVGSNQPQHF
TRBV6-2/TRBV6-3	CASSGQGWSYGYTF
TRBV6-5	CASSWTPDRTTEAFF
TRBV12-3/TRBV12-4	CASSDPTGGTEAFF
TRBV12-3/TRBV12-4	CASSVGQGAYGYTF
TRBV28	CASSRVYGYTF
TRBV28	CASSFETSGQETQYF
TRBV3-1	CASSELGQGLIGELFF
TRBV7-8	CASSPRQASLWYGYTF
TRBV7-2	CASSLPAGYKETQYF
TRBV7-8	CASSFGTGPHYEQYF
TRBV27	CASSRSGVYVDQPQHF
TRBV6-5	CASSLDIFGGTEAFF
TRBV4-3	CASSQGRQDTEAFF
TRBV7-2	CASSLGEGLGQPQHF
TRBV5-1	CASQTGGDTEAFF
TRBV2	CASSARGTSGGAGETQYF
TRBV6-2/TRBV6-3	CAPNSLTNYGYTF
TRBV11-2	CASSFLAGEGETQYF
TRBV20-1	CSAWMDRVNEKLFF
TRBV28	CASSLSIHGYTF
TRBV7-2	CASSLVLGTEAFF